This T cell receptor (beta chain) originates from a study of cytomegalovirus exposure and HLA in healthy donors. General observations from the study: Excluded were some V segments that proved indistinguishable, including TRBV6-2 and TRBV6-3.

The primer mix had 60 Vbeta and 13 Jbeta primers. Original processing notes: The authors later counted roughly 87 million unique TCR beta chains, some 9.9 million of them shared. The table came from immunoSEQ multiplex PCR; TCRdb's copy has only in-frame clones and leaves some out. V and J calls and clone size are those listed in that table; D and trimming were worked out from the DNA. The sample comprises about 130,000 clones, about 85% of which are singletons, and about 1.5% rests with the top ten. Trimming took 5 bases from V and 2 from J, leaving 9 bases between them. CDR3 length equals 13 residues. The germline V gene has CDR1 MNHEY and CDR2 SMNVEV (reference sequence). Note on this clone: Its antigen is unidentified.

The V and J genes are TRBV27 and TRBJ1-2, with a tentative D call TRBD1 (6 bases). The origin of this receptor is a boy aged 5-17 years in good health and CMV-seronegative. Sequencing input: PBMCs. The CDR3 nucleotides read TGTGCCAGCAGTACAGGGAGCAACTATGGCTACACCTTC. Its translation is CASSTGSNYGYTF.